The entry that follows covers one TCR beta chain sequence. The sample originates from a study of blood T cell repertoires in COVID-19. This CDR3 spans 13 amino acids. V lost 3 bases and J 8 bases, leaving 11 bases between the germline ends. Germline CDR1 KGHSH, CDR2 LQKENI. Original handling: From reference gene primer amplification, estimates of nucleated cell counts were derived. Clones were read by immunoSEQ multiplex PCR, and TCRdb kept only the in-frame ones, dropping some. Clonal size and the V and J genes are those of that table, whereas D and trimming came from the DNA. The sample comprises roughly 90,000 clones, 65% to 90% of which are singletons, and around a sixth rests with the top ten.

Sequencing input: peripheral blood. V usage is TRBV18 and J usage is TRBJ1-5; no definite D call. This clonotype originated in an elderly woman with active or convalescent COVID-19. The CDR3 nucleotides are TGTGCCAGCTCACCCGCACGGTATGAGCCCCAGCATTTT. Translated, it gives CASSPARYEPQHF.